What follows are 12 T cell receptor beta chains derived from one specimen sequenced in a study of blood T cell repertoires in COVID-19. Using immunoSEQ multiplex PCR, the repertoire was profiled, and TCRdb retains in-frame clones only, with some absent. The sample yields 130,000 to 150,000 clones, 70% to 85% seen once. The specimen was peripheral blood. These receptors were collected from a man aged 55-75 years with active or convalescent COVID-19.

CDR3 protein: CASSLDSGQGAFF. The CDR3 nucleotides read TGTGCCAGTAGCCTCGACAGTGGCCAGGGAGCTTTCTTT. The rearrangement uses TRBV19 and TRBJ1-1; tentatively, D is TRBD1 (5 bases). From germline, CDR1 is LNHDA and CDR2 SQIVND (reference sequence). This CDR3 is built from 13 residues. Trimming took 6 bases from V and 10 from J, leaving 18 bases between them. Full variable domain (rest looked up from reference TRBV19 and TRBJ1-1): DGGITQSPKYLFRKEGQNVTLSCEQNLNHDAMYWYRQDPGQGLRLIYYSQIVNDFQKGDIAEGYSVSREKKESFPLTVTSAQKNPTAFYLCASSLDSGQGAFFGQGTRLTVV.

This clone was observed once. The CDR3 region is CASSIGESYGYTF. In nucleotides, the CDR3 is TGTGCCAGTAGTATAGGGGAGAGCTATGGCTACACCTTC. The rearrangement joins TRBV19 to TRBJ1-2; no firm D call. Looked up from germline, CDR1 is LNHDA and CDR2 is SQIVND (reference sequence). V lost 1 base, J lost 4 bases, and 7 bases lay in between. The CDR3 contains 13 residues.

V gene TRBV18 combines with J gene TRBJ1-2; a possible D gene is TRBD1 (6 bases). CDR3 length: 17 amino acids. Germline values: CDR1 KGHSH, CDR2 LQKENI. The V gene lost 5 bases and the J gene lost 4 bases, with 23 bases spanning the gap. CDR3 nucleotide sequence: TGTGCCAGCTCAACACGGGGATCAGGGGCCAACCCCTATGGCTACACCTTC. Its protein is CASSTRGSGANPYGYTF.

This chain uses TRBV11-3 with TRBJ1-4; D uncertain. Germline CDR1 reads SGHNT; CDR2 reads YENEEA. CDR3 length: 15 amino acids. V lost 6 bases to trimming and J lost 1 base, with 12 bases between them. The CDR3 DNA sequence: TGTGCCAGCAGTCGCGTGGGAGGAACTAATGAAAAACTGTTTTTT. Protein sequence: CASSRVGGTNEKLFF.

The chain employs TRBV7-2 and TRBJ1-5, with TRBD1 matching 9 bases. The CDR3 is 16 amino acids. Germline V CDR1 and CDR2: SGHTA, FQGNSA. J was trimmed by 6 bases and V by 5 bases; bases with no gene match: 11. This CDR3 is CASSLKDRGIGQPQHF. Here the CDR3 DNA reads TGTGCCAGCAGCCTCAAAGACAGGGGGATTGGTCAGCCCCAGCATTTT.

V and J are TRBV5-1 and TRBJ2-5, with TRBD2 identical over 11 bases. The CDR3 extends over 17 amino acids. The germline CDR1 and CDR2 sequences are SGHRS and YFSETQ. V was clipped by 4 bases and J by 2 bases; unmatched bases: 10. CDR3 DNA: TGCGCCAGCAGCCATTTAAGTACTAGCGGGAGACAAGAGACCCAGTACTTC. Translation: CASSHLSTSGRQETQYF.

The chain joins TRBV7-9 to TRBJ2-1, with D unclear. The CDR3 is made up of 12 amino acids. V gave up 5 bases and J gave up 8 bases, with 10 bases separating them. Germline assignment: CDR1 SEHNR and CDR2 FQNEAQ (reference sequence). As DNA, the CDR3 is TGTGCCAGCAGCCCCCCTACCGATGAGCAGTTCTTC. This codes for CASSPPTDEQFF.

The chain couples TRBV24-1 to TRBJ1-6; 7 bases are a match to TRBD1. The CDR3 is 15 amino acids. With 1 base clipped from V and 13 bases from J, the junction kept 9 bases outside the gene matches. Germline V gives CDR1 KGHDR, CDR2 SFDVKD. CDR3 loop: CATSDFSRGITPLHF. CDR3 DNA sequence: TGTGCCACCAGTGATTTTAGCAGGGGGATCACCCCCCTCCACTTT.

V gene TRBV7-2 combines with J gene TRBJ2-1; D is unclear. This CDR3 is built from 14 residues. The V gene's germline CDR1 is SGHTA and CDR2 FQGNSA. The ends were cut back, 1 base at V and 9 bases at J, with 13 bases in the middle. As DNA, the CDR3 is TGTGCCAGCAGCTTAGGTTCAGGTCATGGTGAGCAGTTCTTC. The encoded protein is CASSLGSGHGEQFF.

This chain connects TRBV2 to TRBJ2-5, with TRBD1 matching 10 bases. CDR1 is SNHLY and CDR2 is FYNNEI in the germline V gene. This CDR3 has 15 amino acids. With 5 bases clipped from V and 5 bases from J, the junction kept 8 bases outside the gene matches. This CDR3 reads CASSTDRGRDETQYF. CDR3 DNA: TGTGCCAGCAGTACCGACAGGGGGCGCGATGAGACCCAGTACTTC.

The chain uses TRBV15 and TRBJ1-6, with a tentative D call TRBD1 (6 bases). The V end was cut by 3 bases, the J end by 7 bases, with 13 bases between. The CDR3 has 15 residues. The germline CDR1 and CDR2 sequences are LNHNV and YYDKDF (reference sequence). The CDR3 is CATSSFSQGNSPLHF. The DNA of the CDR3 is TGTGCCACCAGCAGTTTTTCGCAGGGGAATTCACCCCTCCACTTT.

The genes are TRBV5-8 and TRBJ2-7; perhaps TRBD1 as D (7 bases). Trimming pared 4 bases from V and 0 bases from J, leaving 17 bases between. From germline, CDR1 is SGHTS and CDR2 YDEGEE. The CDR3 is 16 amino acids. CDR3 in DNA: TGTGCCAGCAGCCTGGCGGGGACAGTGAGCTCCTACGAGCAGTACGTC. Amino acids: CASSLAGTVSSYEQYV.